These 27 T cell receptor beta chains were all obtained from the same sample, sequenced in a study of identical twins. In TCRdb, the 5' RACE reads were re-called with MiXCR into one record per CDR3 protein. There are a few hundred thousand distinct CDR3 sequences in the sample; approximately 9.6% occur only once, and 2.5% to 3.5% lies in the top ten. These records were also assigned to another study, of yellow fever vaccine responses in identical twins.

Source material: PBMCs. Receptors were obtained from a woman under 30 in good health.

The chain employs TRBV10-3 and TRBJ2-7, with 8 positions matching TRBD1. V trimming: 4 bases; J trimming: 0 bases; junction bases outside the gene matches: 8. Per the germline V gene, CDR1 is ENHRY and CDR2 is SYGVKD. The CDR3 spans 16 residues. The CDR3 here is CAISVPGQGHSYEQYF. DNA of the CDR3: TGTGCCATCAGTGTCCCCGGACAGGGCCACTCCTACGAGCAGTACTTC.

This clonotype was recorded a few times. The chain combines TRBV20-1 with TRBJ2-6, with 7 bases aligning to TRBD1. This CDR3 contains 16 residues. The trim removed 6 bases at V and 0 bases at J, leaving 8 bases unmatched. Germline CDR1 reads DFQATT; CDR2 reads SNEGSKA (reference sequence). CDR3 residues: CSAPGTDGSGANVLTF. The CDR3 bases are TGCAGTGCCCCCGGGACAGACGGCTCTGGGGCCAACGTCCTGACTTTC.

The V gene is TRBV4-2, the J gene TRBJ2-7; 8 nucleotides match TRBD2. V lost 1 base, J lost 3 bases, and 2 bases stayed unmatched. The CDR3 runs 14 residues. CDR1 LGHNA and CDR2 YNFKEQ come from the germline V gene. The CDR3 region has the DNA TGTGCCAGCAGCCAAGGCCGGGAGGGCTACGAGCAGTACTTC. This codes for CASSQGREGYEQYF.

This clonotype was observed at least ten times. The gene calls are TRBV21-1 and TRBJ2-7; TRBD1 reflects the table's D call only, with no check against the DNA. TRBV21-1 is shown as a pseudogene. This CDR3 is built from 17 residues. CDR3 nucleotide sequence: TGTGCCAGCAGCAAACGTACAACTGGGACAGGGTTCCACGAGCAGTACTTC. It yields the protein CASSKRTTGTGFHEQYF.

This clonotype was counted ten times or more. This sequence joins TRBV5-1 and TRBJ1-6; D remains unclear. Germline V CDR1 and CDR2: SGHRS, YFSETQ. The CDR3 runs 14 residues. Trimming took off 0 bases at V and 5 bases at J, with 6 bases between the two ends. CDR3 sequence reads: CASSLGQHNSPLHF. As DNA, the CDR3 is TGCGCCAGCAGCTTGGGGCAGCATAATTCACCCCTCCACTTT.

This clonotype was observed many times. The chain joins TRBV6-5 to TRBJ2-7, with D unresolved. The CDR3 is made up of 10 amino acids. Trimming cost V 6 bases and J 5 bases, with 5 bases left between them. CDR1 and CDR2 from the germline V gene are MNHEY and SVGAGI. This chain's CDR3 is CASRKNEQYF. DNA of the CDR3: TGTGCCAGCAGGAAGAACGAGCAGTACTTC.

The chain combines TRBV7-8 with TRBJ2-7; perhaps TRBD2 as D (6 bases). V was pared by 1 base and J by 5 bases, with 15 bases between. The CDR3 extends over 15 amino acids. The germline CDR1 and CDR2 sequences are SGHVS and FQNEAQ. The CDR3 protein is CASSLGGAGQNEQYF. The DNA of the CDR3 is TGTGCCAGCAGCTTAGGAGGTGCGGGGCAAAACGAGCAGTACTTC.

This clonotype was seen more than once but under ten times. The chain joins TRBV28 to TRBJ2-3; D is uncertain. The germline V gene has CDR1 MDHEN and CDR2 SYDVKM. Trimming removed 3 bases from V and 2 bases from J, with 18 bases in between. The CDR3 is 17 amino acids. The DNA for the CDR3 is TGTGCCAGCAGTTTGTCGGGCTGGAGCCCCGACACAGATACGCAGTATTTT. This encodes CASSLSGWSPDTDTQYF. Together with reference TRBV28 and TRBJ2-3, the CDR3 gives the full variable domain: DVKVTQSSRYLVKRTGEKVFLECVQDMDHENMFWYRQDPGLGLRLIYFSYDVKMKEKGDIPEGYSVSREKKERFSLILESASTNQTSMYLCASSLSGWSPDTDTQYFGPGTRLTVL.

Only a few counts were recorded for this clonotype. The chain has TRBV20-1 and TRBJ2-1, with D perhaps TRBD2 (7 bases). The CDR3 sequence is 14 residues long. CDR1 is DFQATT and CDR2 is SNEGSKA in the germline V gene (reference sequence). CDR3 sequence reads: CISTGGRSYNEQFF. For the CDR3, the DNA is TGCATCTCAACGGGGGGCCGTTCCTACAATGAGCAGTTCTTC.

This chain links TRBV12-3 or TRBV12-4 with TRBJ2-7; 12 bases agree with TRBD2. CDR3 length: 19 amino acids. With 7 bases clipped from V and 2 bases from J, the junction kept 18 bases outside the gene matches. The CDR3 DNA follows: TGTGCCAGCACGGCGGACAGCACCGAGGGACTAGCGGGCCCCTACGAGCAGTACTTC. Protein: CASTADSTEGLAGPYEQYF.

The gene calls are TRBV20-1 and TRBJ1-4; a possible D gene is TRBD1 (5 bases). The CDR3 is 14 amino acids. V dropped 6 bases and J dropped 8 bases, with 19 bases sitting between them. Germline V CDR1 and CDR2: DFQATT, SNEGSKA (reference sequence). The CDR3 sequence: CSAQEGQGWEKLFF. DNA for the CDR3: TGCAGTGCCCAAGAGGGGCAGGGCTGGGAAAAACTGTTTTTT.

This clonotype was seen at least ten times. V and J are TRBV10-3 and TRBJ1-2; the D gene is possibly TRBD1 (5 bases). CDR3 length equals 13 residues. The V gene lost 10 bases and the J gene lost 4 bases, with 16 bases spanning the gap. Germline-derived CDR1 and CDR2 are ENHRY and SYGVKD. The CDR3 DNA sequence: TGTGCCACTTCTCTCGAGACAGTCTATGGCTACACCTTC. This encodes CATSLETVYGYTF.

This clonotype was counted ten times or more. V usage is TRBV29-1 and J usage is TRBJ1-2; 7 bases line up with TRBD1. Germline CDR1 reads SQVTM; CDR2 reads ANQGSEA. The trim removed 6 bases at V and 8 bases at J, leaving 9 bases unmatched. The CDR3 runs 12 residues. DNA for the CDR3: TGCAGCGTGCCGACAGGGTCGAGAGGCTACACCTTC. Translated, it gives CSVPTGSRGYTF. Combining the CDR3 with reference TRBV29-1 and TRBJ1-2 gives the whole variable domain SAVISQKPSRDICQRGTSLTIQCQVDSQVTMMFWYRQQPGQSLTLIATANQGSEATYESGFVIDKFPISRPNLTFSTLTVSNMSPEDSSIYLCSVPTGSRGYTFGSGTRLTVV.

The chain employs TRBV5-1 and TRBJ2-7; 8 bases are a match to TRBD1. Germline V gene sequence: CDR1 SGHRS, CDR2 YFSETQ. Germline trimming cut 4 bases from V and 6 bases from J; bases unmatched to any gene: 9. This CDR3 spans 14 amino acids. The CDR3 DNA is TGCGCCAGCAGCGTGGACAGGGAATGGCGCGAGCAGTACTTC. Its translation: CASSVDREWREQYF.

This clonotype was recorded many times. The gene calls are TRBV5-1 and TRBJ2-7; perhaps TRBD1 as D (6 bases). The CDR3 covers 15 residues. Germline V CDR1 and CDR2: SGHRS, YFSETQ. The ends were cut back, 0 bases at V and 2 bases at J, with 12 bases in the middle. The CDR3 loop reads CASSLGGGKTYEQYF. In DNA form, the CDR3 reads TGCGCCAGCAGCTTGGGAGGGGGAAAAACCTACGAGCAGTACTTC.

The chain combines TRBV20-1 with TRBJ2-1; maybe TRBD2 (6 bases). This CDR3 comprises 16 residues. Trimming pared 5 bases from V and 1 base from J, leaving 18 bases between. Germline assignment: CDR1 DFQATT and CDR2 SNEGSKA (reference sequence). The CDR3 DNA reads TGCAGTGCTCCAGGAGGAGGGGTAGGTTCCTACAATGAGCAGTTCTTC. Translation gives CSAPGGGVGSYNEQFF.

The chain uses TRBV20-1 and TRBJ2-2; TRBD2 matches 10 bases. Germline values: CDR1 DFQATT, CDR2 SNEGSKA (reference sequence). Germline trimming cut 1 base from V and 5 bases from J; bases unmatched to any gene: 7. This CDR3 has 16 residues. The CDR3 loop reads CSARVSGRPGTGELFF. The CDR3 DNA follows: TGCAGTGCTAGAGTTAGCGGGAGGCCGGGGACCGGGGAGCTGTTTTTT.

This clonotype was seen ten or more times. The genes are TRBV9 and TRBJ2-3; D gene ambiguous. The ends were cut back, 0 bases at V and 3 bases at J, with 8 bases in the middle. CDR3 length: 14 residues. From germline, CDR1 is SGDLS and CDR2 YYNGEE. The CDR3 is CASSVGRLTDTQYF. DNA of the CDR3: TGTGCCAGCAGCGTAGGGCGGCTAACAGATACGCAGTATTTT.

This clonotype occurred many times. The V gene is TRBV20-1, the J gene TRBJ2-3; the D gene is possibly TRBD1 (5 bases). Per germline, CDR1 DFQATT and CDR2 SNEGSKA (reference sequence). Trimming removed 2 bases at V and 6 bases at J, with 12 bases between. The CDR3 loop spans 13 amino acids. The CDR3 sequence is CSARWVGVDTQYF. CDR3 DNA sequence: TGCAGTGCTAGATGGGTAGGGGTGGATACGCAGTATTTT.

There are many counts of this clonotype. The chain is built from TRBV12-3 or TRBV12-4 and TRBJ2-1; D unclear. The V and J ends lost 2 bases and 3 bases respectively, with 14 bases between them. The CDR3 covers 16 residues. In nucleotides, the CDR3 is TGTGCCAGCAGTTTACTGCGCGGCCTCGGCTACAATGAGCAGTTCTTC. As protein: CASSLLRGLGYNEQFF.

The rearrangement joins TRBV5-1 to TRBJ2-5, with TRBD1 matching over 9 bases. Germline V gene sequence: CDR1 SGHRS, CDR2 YFSETQ. After removal of 4 bases from V and 5 bases from J, the junction contained 9 bases not matched to a gene. The CDR3 runs to 15 residues. The CDR3 is CASSQPGQGVETQYF. CDR3 coding DNA: TGCGCCAGCAGCCAACCGGGACAGGGTGTGGAGACCCAGTACTTC.

This clonotype was found many times. CDR3 nucleotide sequence: TGCGCCAGCAGCTCCCAGAGGGAGCAGTTCTTC. Protein: CASSSQREQFF. The gene calls are TRBV5-1 and TRBJ2-1; D is undetermined. The CDR3 runs to 11 residues. The V end was cut by 3 bases, the J end by 10 bases, with 8 bases between. Germline assignment: CDR1 SGHRS and CDR2 YFSETQ.

This clonotype was seen repeatedly, ten times or more. The chain links TRBV4-2 to TRBJ2-7; 8 bases are a match to TRBD1. The CDR3 consists of 13 residues. Germline V lookup: CDR1 LGHNA, CDR2 YNFKEQ. V shed 3 bases and J 6 bases; nucleotides not matched to a gene: 4. Here the CDR3 reads CASSHTTGAEQYF. DNA of the CDR3: TGTGCCAGCAGCCATACGACAGGGGCCGAGCAGTACTTC.

The chain recombines TRBV4-1 with TRBJ1-2; TRBD1 matches at 7 bases. The germline gives CDR1 MGHRA, CDR2 YSYEKL. This CDR3 has 18 amino acids. Losses at the gene ends were 1 base for V and 0 bases for J; bases not matched to a gene: 11. CDR3 sequence (DNA): TGCGCCAGCAGCCAAGGCTCAGGGACAGACCGAACTAACTATGGCTACACCTTC. Amino acid sequence: CASSQGSGTDRTNYGYTF.

This clonotype was seen many times. The V call is TRBV20-1, the J call TRBJ2-5; weak D call: TRBD1 (6 bases). This CDR3 region has 13 residues. Germline loops: CDR1 DFQATT, CDR2 SNEGSKA (reference sequence). The V and J ends lost 2 bases and 4 bases respectively, with 11 bases between them. The CDR3 DNA follows: TGCAGTGCTAGATGGGGGCGGAGAGAGACCCAGTACTTC. It translates to CSARWGRRETQYF.

This clonotype appeared many times. The chain has TRBV7-2 and TRBJ2-5; 12 positions match TRBD2. This CDR3 spans 15 amino acids. In germline, CDR1 is SGHTA, CDR2 FQGNSA. V lost 4 bases to trimming and J lost 3 bases; unmatched junction nucleotides: 3. This chain's CDR3 is CASSSWTSGEETQYF. The CDR3 DNA is TGTGCCAGCAGCTCCTGGACTAGCGGGGAAGAGACCCAGTACTTC.

This clonotype has at least ten counts. V and J are TRBV11-2 and TRBJ2-5; TRBD1 agrees at 11 bases. Trimming cost V 7 bases and J 4 bases; bases outside gene matches: 11. There are 16 residues in the CDR3. Germline V gene sequence: CDR1 SGHAT, CDR2 FQNNGV. DNA for the CDR3: TGTGCCAGCACCAAGATGGGACAGGGGGGTGGAGAGACCCAGTACTTC. Protein product: CASTKMGQGGGETQYF.